This T cell receptor beta chain was found in a study of cytomegalovirus exposure and HLA in healthy donors. With regard to this clone: As yet, its antigen is unknown.

V dropped 0 bases and J dropped 5 bases, with 11 bases sitting between them. The CDR3 length is 14 residues. CDR1 and CDR2 from the germline V gene are MNHEY and SMNVEV (reference sequence). Vbeta (60) and Jbeta (13) primers were used in the PCR. Repertoires were generated with immunoSEQ multiplex PCR, while TCRdb's copy carries only in-frame clones and drops some. This table has 150,000 to 200,000 clones, less than 90% appearing once. Study-wide points: Cytomegalovirus-associated TCR beta chains were listed, numbering more than 150.

The sequenced sample was PBMCs. The chain combines TRBV27 with TRBJ2-7; D is possibly TRBD1 (5 bases). The TCR sequence derives from a girl under two years old in good health and CMV-seronegative. DNA for the CDR3: TGTGCCAGCAGTTTATCCAGGGTTGTCAACGAGCAGTACTTC. Translating gives CASSLSRVVNEQYF.